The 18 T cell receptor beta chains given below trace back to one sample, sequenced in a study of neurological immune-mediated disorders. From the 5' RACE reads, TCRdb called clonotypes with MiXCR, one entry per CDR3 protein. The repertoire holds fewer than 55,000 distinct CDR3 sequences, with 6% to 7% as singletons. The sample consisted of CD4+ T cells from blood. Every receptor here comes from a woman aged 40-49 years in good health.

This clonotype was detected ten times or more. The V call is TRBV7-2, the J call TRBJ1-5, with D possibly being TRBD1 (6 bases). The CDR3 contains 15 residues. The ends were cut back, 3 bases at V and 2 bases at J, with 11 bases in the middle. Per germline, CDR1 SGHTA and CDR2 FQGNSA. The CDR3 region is CASSFWGAGNQPQHF. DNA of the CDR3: TGTGCCAGCAGCTTCTGGGGGGCGGGCAATCAGCCCCAGCATTTT.

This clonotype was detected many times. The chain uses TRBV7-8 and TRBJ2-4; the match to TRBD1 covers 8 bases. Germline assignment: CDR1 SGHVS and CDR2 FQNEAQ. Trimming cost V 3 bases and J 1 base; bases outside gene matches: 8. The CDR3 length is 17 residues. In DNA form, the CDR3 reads TGTGCCAGCAGCTTCCTAAGACAGGGGAGCGCCAAAAACATTCAGTACTTC. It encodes CASSFLRQGSAKNIQYF.

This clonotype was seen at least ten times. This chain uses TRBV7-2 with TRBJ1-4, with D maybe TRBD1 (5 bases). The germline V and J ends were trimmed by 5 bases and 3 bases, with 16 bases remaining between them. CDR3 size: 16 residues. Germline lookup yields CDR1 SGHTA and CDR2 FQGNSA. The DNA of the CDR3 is TGTGCCAGCAGCCCTAGCCCCCTAGGGGCTAATGAAAAACTGTTTTTT. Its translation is CASSPSPLGANEKLFF.

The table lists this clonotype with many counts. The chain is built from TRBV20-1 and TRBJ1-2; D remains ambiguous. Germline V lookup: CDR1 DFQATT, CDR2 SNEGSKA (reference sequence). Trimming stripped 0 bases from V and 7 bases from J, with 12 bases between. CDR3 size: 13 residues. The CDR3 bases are TGCAGTGCTAGAGATATGCGGGTTGCTGGCTACACCTTC. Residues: CSARDMRVAGYTF.

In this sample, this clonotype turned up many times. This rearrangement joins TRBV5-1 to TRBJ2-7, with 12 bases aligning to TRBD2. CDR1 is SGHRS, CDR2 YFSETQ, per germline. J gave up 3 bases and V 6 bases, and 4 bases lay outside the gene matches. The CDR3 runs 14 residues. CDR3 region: CASTVTSGSYEQYF. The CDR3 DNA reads TGCGCCAGCACCGTGACTAGCGGGAGCTACGAGCAGTACTTC.

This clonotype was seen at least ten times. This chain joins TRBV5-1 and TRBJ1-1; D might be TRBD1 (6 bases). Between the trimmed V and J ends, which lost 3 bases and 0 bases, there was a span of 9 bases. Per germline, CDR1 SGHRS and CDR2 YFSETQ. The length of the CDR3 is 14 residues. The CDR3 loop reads CASSSGTLNTEAFF. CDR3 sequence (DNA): TGCGCCAGCAGCTCGGGGACACTGAACACTGAAGCTTTCTTT.

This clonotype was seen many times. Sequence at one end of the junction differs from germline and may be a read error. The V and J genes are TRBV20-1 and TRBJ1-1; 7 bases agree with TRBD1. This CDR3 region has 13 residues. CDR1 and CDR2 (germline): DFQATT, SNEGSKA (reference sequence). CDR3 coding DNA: TGCAGTGCAAGAGGGGGCCGGGACACTGAAGCTTTCTTT. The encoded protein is CSARGGRDTEAFF.

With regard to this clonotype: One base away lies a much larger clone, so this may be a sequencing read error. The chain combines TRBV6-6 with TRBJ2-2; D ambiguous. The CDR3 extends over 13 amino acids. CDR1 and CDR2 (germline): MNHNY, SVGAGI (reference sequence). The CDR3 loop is CVSSYSRTGELFF. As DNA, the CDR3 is TGTGTCAGCAGTTACTCTCGGACCGGGGAGCTGTTTTTT.

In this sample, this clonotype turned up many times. The CDR3 sequence is CASSYSPTASGANVLTF. DNA of the CDR3: TGTGCCAGCAGTTACTCTCCGACGGCCTCTGGGGCCAACGTCCTGACTTTC. This chain joins TRBV6-2 or TRBV6-3 and TRBJ2-6; D gene ambiguous. The CDR3 has 17 residues. Germline loops: CDR1 MNHEY, CDR2 SVGEGT. Trimming stripped 0 bases from V and 0 bases from J, with 9 bases between.

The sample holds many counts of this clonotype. The chain's CDR3 is CASSQDVNNEQFF. The CDR3 bases are TGTGCCAGCAGCCAAGATGTAAACAATGAGCAGTTCTTC. V and J are TRBV14 and TRBJ2-1, with D uncertain. V was cut by 0 bases and J by 5 bases, with 5 bases left in between. The CDR3 covers 13 residues. The germline V gene has CDR1 SGHDN and CDR2 FVKESK.

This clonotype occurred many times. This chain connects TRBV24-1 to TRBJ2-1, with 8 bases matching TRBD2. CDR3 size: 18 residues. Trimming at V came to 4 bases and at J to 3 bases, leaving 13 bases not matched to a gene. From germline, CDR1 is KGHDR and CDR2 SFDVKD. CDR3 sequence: CATSDRRLTSELYNEQFF. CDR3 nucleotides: TGTGCCACCAGTGACCGCCGGCTGACTAGCGAACTCTACAATGAGCAGTTCTTC.

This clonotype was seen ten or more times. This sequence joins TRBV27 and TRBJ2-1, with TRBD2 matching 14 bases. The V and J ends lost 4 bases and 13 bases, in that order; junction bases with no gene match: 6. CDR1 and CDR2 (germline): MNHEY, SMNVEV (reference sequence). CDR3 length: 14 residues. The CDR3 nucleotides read TGTGCCAGCAGTTCGGGGGGACTAGCGGGAGCTCAGTTCTTC. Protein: CASSSGGLAGAQFF.

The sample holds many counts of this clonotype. The DNA for the CDR3 is TGTGCCACCAGCAGAGATGGACTAGCGGGGACCCACGAAGGGGAGCTGTTTTTT. Its protein product is CATSRDGLAGTHEGELFF. V is TRBV15 and J is TRBJ2-2, with 12 bases fitting TRBD2. V shed 0 bases and J 8 bases; nucleotides not matched to a gene: 10. Germline V gives CDR1 LNHNV, CDR2 YYDKDF (reference sequence). There are 18 residues in the CDR3. Looking up the rest from reference TRBV15 and TRBJ2-2 gives the full variable domain: DAMVIQNPRYQVTQFGKPVTLSCSQTLNHNVMYWYQQKSSQAPKLLFHYYDKDFNNEADTPDNFQSRRPNTSFCFLDIRSPGLGDTAMYLCATSRDGLAGTHEGELFFGEGSRLTVL.

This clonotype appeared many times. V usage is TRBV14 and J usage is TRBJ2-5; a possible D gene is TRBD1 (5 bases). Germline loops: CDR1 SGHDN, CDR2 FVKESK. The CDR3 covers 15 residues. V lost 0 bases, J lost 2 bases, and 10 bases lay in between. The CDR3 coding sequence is TGTGCCAGCAGCCAAGATAGGGGTCGGCAAGAGACCCAGTACTTC. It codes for CASSQDRGRQETQYF. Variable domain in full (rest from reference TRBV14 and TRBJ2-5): EAGVTQFPSHSVIEKGQTVTLRCDPISGHDNLYWYRRVMGKEIKFLLHFVKESKQDESGMPNNRFLAERTGGTYSTLKVQPAELEDSGVYFCASSQDRGRQETQYFGPGTRLLVL.

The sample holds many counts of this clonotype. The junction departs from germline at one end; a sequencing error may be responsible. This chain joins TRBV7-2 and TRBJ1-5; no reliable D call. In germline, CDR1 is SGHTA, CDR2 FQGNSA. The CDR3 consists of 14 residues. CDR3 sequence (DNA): TGTGCCAGCAGTTTAGACATTAGCAATCAGCCCCAGCATTTT. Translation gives CASSLDISNQPQHF.

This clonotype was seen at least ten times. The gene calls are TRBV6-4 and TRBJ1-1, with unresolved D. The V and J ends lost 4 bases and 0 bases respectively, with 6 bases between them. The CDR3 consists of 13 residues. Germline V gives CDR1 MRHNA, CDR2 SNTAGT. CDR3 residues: CASSVWVNTEAFF. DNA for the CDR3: TGTGCCAGCAGTGTTTGGGTGAACACTGAAGCTTTCTTT.

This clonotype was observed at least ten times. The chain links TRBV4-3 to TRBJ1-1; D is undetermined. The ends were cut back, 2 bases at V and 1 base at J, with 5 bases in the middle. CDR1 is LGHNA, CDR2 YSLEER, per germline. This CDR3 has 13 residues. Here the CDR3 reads CASSQTRNTEAFF. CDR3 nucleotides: TGCGCCAGCAGCCAAACCAGGAACACTGAAGCTTTCTTT.

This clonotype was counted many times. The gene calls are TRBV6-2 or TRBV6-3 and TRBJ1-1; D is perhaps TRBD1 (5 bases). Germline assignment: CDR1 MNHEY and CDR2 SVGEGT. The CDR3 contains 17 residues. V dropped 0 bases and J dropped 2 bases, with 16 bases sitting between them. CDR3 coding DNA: TGTGCCAGCAGTTACTCCTCGCTCAGGGAGGAAAACACTGAAGCTTTCTTT. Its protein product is CASSYSSLREENTEAFF.